Detailed here is one TCR beta chain. Its antigen is still unknown. Relative to the germline gene, one junction end is altered; a read error may explain this. Using the deep immunoSEQ assay, TCR CDR3 regions were amplified from genomic DNA by multiplex PCR. For each cell subset, the extracted genomic DNA was distributed evenly across all wells of several immunoSEQ 96-well plates, and each plate served as one replicate. Each replicate PCR for sorted subsets received about 180 ng genomic DNA, equal to 30,000 or so T cell genomes. Purified libraries were measured with a Qubit 3.0 fluorometer, size-checked on a Bioanalyzer 2100, and measured again with the KAPA Library Quantification kit. Each immunoSEQ 96-well plate was sequenced on its own single-read 150-cycle Illumina NextSeq 550 flow cell. The authors processed their data as follows. Because only junctional sequences without quality scores were contained in the immunoSEQ output, filtering matching that applied to full-length reads could not be performed. To assign V/J genes and CDR3, sequences were annotated against IMGT germline references using PyIR, a Python wrapper for IgBLAST v1.9. Reads were removed for weak V/J assignments (E-value above 1e-6), missing CDR3, stop codons, out-of-frame junctions, or ambiguous translated residues. A V3J clonotype was defined by an identical inferred V gene, J gene, and CDR3 amino acid sequence. The percentage overlap between two repertoires was calculated by dividing the number of shared unique clonotypes by the size of the smaller repertoire. RTK rarefaction, the Chao1 estimator, and Recon v2.1 estimates of unobserved clonotypes were used to assess repertoire richness. Generation probabilities were computed with OLGA for all TCRbeta clonotypes obtained by the gDNA method from a handful of donors. This immuneACCESS table, as held by TCRdb, lists in-frame sequences with V and J called but not all clones. Of the missing ones, under half trace to an unresolved V gene in checked studies; the others have no known cause. V, J and clone size reflect that table, while D and trimming were determined from the DNA. The sample table contains around 2.5 million clones; only one count was recorded for roughly 93% of them. Approximately 0.35% of the sample is taken by the ten largest.

For CDR1 and CDR2, the germline V gene lists MNHNS and SASEGT. The CDR3 measures 11 amino acids from cysteine to phenylalanine. The CDR3 DNA has 33 bases and is translated from base 1. This record belongs to a study of shared clonotypes between healthy human individuals (dated by TCRdb to 2018 to 2020). Notes on the research overall: The cohort comprised a couple of women and a few men aged 18 to 49 years. For each donor, three plates each were used for CD4 naive and CD4 memory, two plates were used for CD8 naive, and one plate was used for CD8 memory. Blood TCR repertoires of about five healthy adults were deeply sequenced to estimate repertoire size and the extent of clonotype sharing between individuals. Libraries were prepared and TCR repertoires were sequenced by different laboratories using diverse techniques, in order to increase sequencing depth and limit assay-specific biases. Per donor, leukapheresis produced somewhere between about 0.9 and 9.5 billion PBMCs.

Donors were healthy HIV-negative adults with no recently reported acute infections or vaccinations. Only Caucasian adults living in Nashville, Tennessee, USA were represented among the donors. CD4+ T cells were enriched by magnetic negative selection; naive cells were then positively selected on CD45RA, and the negative fraction formed the memory subset. Blood was collected by leukapheresis, and PBMCs were isolated by Ficoll-Histopaque density gradient centrifugation and then cryopreserved in liquid nitrogen vapor phase. Analytical flow cytometry was used to check the purity and quantity of every magnetically sorted T cell population. Genomic DNA was isolated from every sorted fraction and measured by UV absorbance on a Nanodrop 2000c. The study at large found these results: Because the study included a small number of donors, the genetic and exposure-history diversity represented was limited. When several donors were compared, the shared fraction of clonotypes was 5% to 6.5% for naive CD4, over 3% for naive CD8, 2% to 2.5% for memory CD4, and under 0.5% for memory CD8. Pairwise subsampling led to the expectation that sequencing depth would affect the degree of clonotype sharing among donors. Larger estimated clonotype richness was generally found for naive subsets than for memory subsets. Incomplete sequencing was indicated by rarefaction of sorted-subset datasets, despite the large sequencing depth. Compared with non-shared clonotypes, clonotypes shared by all four sorted-subset donors had higher generation probabilities. Only blood was sampled, and tissue TCR repertoires likely differ from those in blood.

The TCR comes from a man between 18 and 29 years old in good health. Some clones in this sample may be carry-over from other donors' samples. This chain is built from TRBV6-1 and TRBJ2-1; possibly the D gene is TRBD2, per 6 matching bases. The material sequenced was naive CD4+ T cells from PBMCs. The cell subset or site label, as the study defines it: CD45RA+ positively selected. The CDR3 loop reads CASSEAGLLIF. At the DNA level, the sequence is TGTGCCAGCAGTGAAGCTGGACTACTCATCTTC.